The 18 T cell receptor beta chains given below trace back to one sample, sequenced in a study of T cell responses to AZD1222 COVID-19 vaccine. Here immunoSEQ multiplex PCR was the method, and the copy in TCRdb shows in-frame clones only, minus some. The table includes 70,000 to 90,000 clones, approximately 83% detected once. The sample was peripheral blood, taken 28 days after the second AZD1222 dose. The receptors come from an adult who received the AZD1222 COVID-19 vaccine.

The rearrangement joins TRBV4-3 to TRBJ1-6, with 8 bases matching TRBD1. The CDR3 totals 16 residues. V shed 3 bases and J 7 bases; nucleotides not matched to a gene: 8. CDR1 and CDR2 from the germline V gene are LGHNA and YSLEER. CDR3 nucleotide sequence: TGCGCCAGCAGCCACCTGGACAGGGAGTTCAATTCACCCCTCCACTTT. Its translation is CASSHLDREFNSPLHF.

V is TRBV7-3 and J is TRBJ2-3; 12 bases are shared with TRBD2. Germline trimming cut 5 bases from V and 3 bases from J; bases unmatched to any gene: 3. The CDR3 length is 15 residues. CDR1 and CDR2 from the germline V gene are SGHTA and FQGTGA. CDR3 DNA sequence: TGTGCCAGCAGCCCTAGCGGGAGGGGGACAGATACGCAGTATTTT. Protein sequence: CASSPSGRGTDTQYF. The complete variable domain, with remaining parts taken from reference TRBV7-3 and TRBJ2-3, reads GAGVSQTPSNKVTEKGKYVELRCDPISGHTALYWYRQSLGQGPEFLIYFQGTGAADDSGLPNDRFFAVRPEGSVSTLKIQRTERGDSAVYLCASSPSGRGTDTQYFGPGTRLTVL.

The chain combines TRBV5-1 with TRBJ1-1; D is undetermined. With 4 bases removed from V and 4 bases from J, the gap between germline ends came to 8 bases. CDR3 length equals 12 residues. The V gene's germline CDR1 is SGHRS and CDR2 YFSETQ. CDR3 bases: TGCGCCAGCAGCGTTGGGAGCACTGAAGCTTTCTTT. This gives the protein CASSVGSTEAFF.

In its sample, this clone was seen once. V gene TRBV19 combines with J gene TRBJ2-7, with TRBD1 as a possible D gene (6 bases). V was shortened by 3 bases and J by 4 bases, with 10 bases between the two germline ends. Germline-derived CDR1 and CDR2 are LNHDA and SQIVND (reference sequence). The CDR3 spans 13 residues. The CDR3 here is CASSIRGQYEQYF. DNA for the CDR3: TGTGCCAGTAGTATCAGGGGTCAGTACGAGCAGTACTTC. Together with reference TRBV19 and TRBJ2-7, the CDR3 gives the full variable domain: DGGITQSPKYLFRKEGQNVTLSCEQNLNHDAMYWYRQDPGQGLRLIYYSQIVNDFQKGDIAEGYSVSREKKESFPLTVTSAQKNPTAFYLCASSIRGQYEQYFGPGTRLTVT.

The CDR3 DNA reads as TGTGCCAGCAGCCGGGGGACAGTGAACACTGAAGCTTTCTTT. Its protein is CASSRGTVNTEAFF. The chain is built from TRBV3-1 (or the pseudogene TRBV3-2) and TRBJ1-1; 7 bases align to TRBD1. CDR3 length: 14 residues. Germline V gene lookup returns CDR1 LGHDT and CDR2 YNNKEL (reference sequence). Losses at the gene ends were 4 bases for V and 0 bases for J; bases not matched to a gene: 2.

The rearrangement links TRBV7-2 to TRBJ2-7, with TRBD2 matching over 8 bases. V shed 5 bases, J shed 4 bases, and the junction held 10 bases outside the gene matches. The V gene's germline CDR1 is SGHTA and CDR2 FQGNSA. The CDR3 runs to 15 residues. The CDR3 is CASSLGGAGVYEQYF. As DNA, the CDR3 is TGTGCCAGCAGCCTGGGGGGAGCGGGAGTGTACGAGCAGTACTTC.

The sample holds one count of this clone. The rearrangement links TRBV18 to TRBJ2-7, with D perhaps matching TRBD2 (6 bases). Germline CDR1 KGHSH, CDR2 LQKENI. The CDR3 covers 13 residues. Trimming removed 5 bases at V and 3 bases at J, with 11 bases between. Here the CDR3 DNA reads TGTGCCAGCTCAAACCAGGAGGGCTACGAGCAGTACTTC. Translated: CASSNQEGYEQYF.

The chain uses TRBV6-5 and TRBJ1-2, with D tentatively TRBD1 (6 bases). V was pared by 8 bases and J by 1 base, with 14 bases between. Germline V gene sequence: CDR1 MNHEY, CDR2 SVGAGI. This CDR3 has 14 residues. The DNA for the CDR3 is TGTGCCAGCGGCCTCACCAGGGGTAACTATGGCTACACCTTC. It specifies CASGLTRGNYGYTF.

This chain connects TRBV2 to TRBJ2-7; D possibly corresponds to TRBD1 (5 bases). This CDR3 spans 12 amino acids. The V end was cut by 9 bases, the J end by 3 bases, with 12 bases between. The germline gives CDR1 SNHLY, CDR2 FYNNEI. CDR3 DNA: TGTGCCAGTAAAGTGACAGACTACGAGCAGTACGTC. Residues: CASKVTDYEQYV.

The chain joins TRBV6-5 to TRBJ2-1, with D possibly being TRBD2 (6 bases). Trimming removed 2 bases at V and 3 bases at J, with 11 bases between. The CDR3 totals 15 residues. The V gene's germline CDR1 is MNHEY and CDR2 SVGAGI. CDR3 sequence (DNA): TGTGCCAGCAGTTACCGGGGGATTTTCTACAATGAGCAGTTCTTC. Encoded protein: CASSYRGIFYNEQFF.

CDR3 amino acids: CATSEGFTDTQYF. The CDR3 DNA is TGTGCCACCAGTGAAGGGTTCACAGATACGCAGTATTTT. The chain employs TRBV24-1 and TRBJ2-3; no reliable D call. Deletions cut 4 bases from V and 2 bases from J, with 6 bases between. CDR1 KGHDR and CDR2 SFDVKD come from the germline V gene. The CDR3 runs to 13 residues.

The chain carries TRBV4-2 and TRBJ1-1, with D perhaps TRBD1 (6 bases). CDR1 and CDR2 (germline): LGHNA, YNFKEQ. The CDR3 contains 14 residues. Trimming took 5 bases from V and 7 from J, leaving 17 bases between them. The CDR3 reads CASSKGQPLFEAFF. Written as DNA, the CDR3 is TGTGCCAGCAGCAAAGGACAGCCTCTTTTTGAAGCTTTCTTT.

The V call is TRBV28, the J call TRBJ1-5, with unresolved D. Germline assignment: CDR1 MDHEN and CDR2 SYDVKM. The CDR3 is made up of 14 amino acids. Trimming took off 6 bases at V and 6 bases at J, with 15 bases between the two ends. CDR3 sequence reads: CASRSGPSGQPQHF. DNA for the CDR3: TGTGCCAGCAGGTCCGGGCCAAGCGGTCAGCCCCAGCATTTT.

The V and J genes are TRBV3-1 (or the pseudogene TRBV3-2) and TRBJ1-2; 9 bases map to TRBD1. V lost 1 base to trimming and J lost 8 bases; unmatched junction nucleotides: 8. The CDR3 length is 15 residues. Germline V gene data show CDR1 as LGHDT and CDR2 as YNNKEL (reference sequence). CDR3 amino acids: CASSQGTGDIGGYTF. CDR3 DNA: TGTGCCAGCAGCCAAGGGACAGGGGATATAGGAGGCTACACCTTC.

The chain joins TRBV25-1 to TRBJ1-2, with TRBD1 matching over 9 bases. This CDR3 has 14 residues. Germline V CDR1 and CDR2: MGHDK, SYGVNS. Unmatched junction bases numbered 8, after V lost 3 bases and J lost 9 bases. The CDR3 loop is CASSETGGKERYTF. CDR3 in DNA: TGTGCCAGCAGTGAGACAGGGGGTAAAGAACGCTACACCTTC.

CDR3 nucleotide sequence: TGTGCCAGCAGATCCAGCCCCATTGACGGCGGGGAGCTGTTTTTT. This encodes CASRSSPIDGGELFF. The rearrangement links TRBV5-6 to TRBJ2-2; no firm D call. V lost 5 bases, J lost 7 bases, and 18 bases lay in between. The CDR3 is 15 residues long. Per germline, CDR1 SGHDT and CDR2 YYEEEE. Full variable domain (rest looked up from reference TRBV5-6 and TRBJ2-2): DAGVTQSPTHLIKTRGQQVTLRCSPKSGHDTVSWYQQALGQGPQFIFQYYEEEERQRGNFPDRFSGHQFPNYSSELNVNALLLGDSALYLCASRSSPIDGGELFFGEGSRLTVL.

The chain employs TRBV23-1 and TRBJ1-5; 9 bases are a match to TRBD1. TRBV23-1 is recorded as an ORF, its role being uncertain. The J segment lost 4 bases and the V segment lost 4 bases, leaving 8 bases of the junction unmatched. This CDR3 contains 16 residues. CDR3 DNA sequence: TGCGCCAGCAGTCCTTTTACAGGGGGCATGAATCAGCCCCAGCATTTT. It translates to CASSPFTGGMNQPQHF.

The table lists this clone with a count of one. The CDR3: CASSNAGTEAFF. Written as DNA, the CDR3 is TGTGCCAGCAGTAATGCGGGGACTGAAGCTTTCTTT. This sequence joins TRBV27 and TRBJ1-1, with no clear D. Looked up from germline, CDR1 is MNHEY and CDR2 is SMNVEV (reference sequence). CDR3 length: 12 residues. Trimming took off 5 bases at V and 5 bases at J, with 9 bases between the two ends.